This T cell receptor beta chain was profiled in a study of regulatory T cells in long-lasting Graves disease (dated by TCRdb to about 2021). The study in broad terms: Antithyroid drugs had been taken for less than 3 months by newly diagnosed Graves' disease patients. The study took place in China and was registered as a clinical trial. Patients with persistent Graves' disease were compared with patients with newly diagnosed Graves' disease using TCR sequencing and RNA sequencing of peripheral blood. A total of roughly 35 samples underwent TCR sequencing: approximately 13 from persistent and roughly 20 from newly diagnosed Graves' disease patients.

Library construction relied on multiplex PCR. Instrument used: Illumina HiSeq 4000. CDR3 regions were amplified by Arm-PCR with iRepertoire HTBI primers to construct TCR beta libraries. PCR products were gel purified before sequencing. As for the original processing: A total of 60 to 80 TRBV and 14 TRBJ segments were identified across samples and were used for gene usage analysis of CDR3 amino acid clonotypes. COPE and FqMerger were used to merge filtered high-quality paired reads into contigs. BLAST was used to align contigs to IMGT TRBV, TRBD and TRBJ reference genes, with CDR3 defined following IMGT. Highly expanded clones were defined as clonotypes with a frequency above 0.1%. Repertoire diversity was measured by Shannon entropy, and V-J evenness by the Gini coefficient. A clonotype found in more than one individual was treated as public. Starting from the raw public reads, TCRdb applied fastp trimming at Q25, assembled clones with MiXCR and retained in-frame beta chains. Every entry covers one CDR3 protein and lists the most common genes and DNA from its rows. The V and J calls, along with clone size, are taken from TCRdb and not from the paper's own processing. This sample lists hundreds of thousands of distinct CDR3 sequences; about 13% were detected once. The top ten clones comprise over 7.5% of the sample.

The time point label corresponds to: newly diagnosed GD, antithyroid drugs for less than 3 months. For both TCR sequencing and RNA sequencing, RNA was extracted from PBMCs using TRIzol. The diagnosis of Graves' disease followed American Thyroid Association guidelines. Recruitment of patients was carried out at an endocrinology department in Xi'an, China. From each patient, about 9 milliliters of peripheral blood was collected into an EDTA anticoagulant tube. PBMCs were isolated by Ficoll Paque Plus density gradient separation without further T cell sorting. An Agilent 2100 Bioanalyzer and agarose gel were used to check RNA quality, and a NanoDrop 2000 was used to measure RNA concentration. The CDR3 sequence holds 15 residues, the cysteine and phenylalanine included. Only CDR3 DNA remains: 45 bases, in frame from the first base. V was cut back by 6 bases and J by 0 bases, leaving a gap of 13 bases between them. CDR1 and CDR2, looked up from the germline V gene, are SGHAT and FQNNGV.

What the work shows at the level of the full study, not this receptor alone: The study examined only peripheral blood because the primary lesion, thyroid tissue, could not be accessed. More public clonotypes were shared among persistent patients (around 3,000) than among newly diagnosed patients (more than 950). Persistent disease showed preferential use of TRBV28, TRBJ1-2 and TRBJ2-5, whereas newly diagnosed disease favored TRBV20-1 and TRBJ2-1. Only the TCR beta chain was sequenced and analyzed. As a limitation, the authors acknowledged that the small sample size may reduce accuracy. Persistent Graves' disease patients showed lower TCR Shannon entropy and fewer highly expanded clones than newly diagnosed patients, suggesting clonal expansion.

This clonotype was seen repeatedly, ten times or more. It lacks a known antigen. No base quality information exists; no much larger clone differs at one position. Separately, the same data were catalogued under a study of T cells in Graves' hyperthyroidism and ophthalmopathy. From the second report: Graves' hyperthyroidism was defined as stable when no progression to ophthalmopathy occurred over 18 months of follow-up. Hyperthyroidism patients were newly diagnosed, with disease duration under 2 months, and aged 18 to 65 years. Patients with uncontrolled infections, other autoimmune diseases, pregnancy or lactation were excluded. Diagnoses were based on clinical symptoms, serum thyroxine and TRAb, thyroid ultrasound and orbital computed tomography. The TCR CDR3 was subjected to a first round of RT-PCR using the HTBI primer set and the Qiagen OneStep RT-PCR kit. Most expanded thyroid clonotypes (frequency above 0.001) were also detected in blood, a finding suggesting that blood repertoires may reflect thyroid immune responses. Ophthalmopathy was separated from stable hyperthyroidism by a 13 V-J signature model, with roughly 88% sensitivity and roughly 84% specificity obtained in cross-validation and 80%/75% obtained in testing. In validation, the model predicted progression to ophthalmopathy with around 71% sensitivity and roughly 72% specificity, a median of 6.5 months before onset. To identify distinguishing TCR V-J signatures, a discovery cohort of about 100 patients was used, comprising fewer than 45 with Graves' ophthalmopathy and 57 with stable Graves' hyperthyroidism. Prospective prediction of ophthalmopathy was tested in an independent validation cohort of fewer than 20 hyperthyroidism patients and 17 patients who later progressed to ophthalmopathy. The 85 to 100 discovery patients were randomly split 7:3 into training and test sets. In about 6 Graves' hyperthyroidism patients, the study also compared T-cell repertoires from thyroid tissue with T-cell repertoires from blood. Following sampling, methimazole starting at 30 mg daily was given to hyperthyroidism patients, and high-dose intravenous methylprednisolone was given to ophthalmopathy patients. A second multiplex PCR round built the libraries, followed by size selection and purification. Paired-end sequencing of the libraries was performed with 100 bp reads on an Illumina HiSeq2000. Raw data were processed with SOAPnuke, discarding reads with adapters, uncalled bases, mean Phred below 15, or no exact constant-primer or identifier match. High-quality paired reads were merged with COPE v1.2.5, and unique nucleotide sequences were defined as clonotypes. MiTCR v1.1 was used to align clonotypes to the IMGT TRBV, TRBD and TRBJ reference segments. Analysis was restricted to V-J combinations with a frequency above 0.0001, which covered roughly 99% of repertoires. A TCS score was defined as the ratio between F50 (clonal expansion) and ExV (chaos), using BLOSUM62-based TCRdist between CDR3 peptides within each V-J. Welch's t-statistics and random forest reduced fewer than 600 V-J features to 13, which were used in a naive Bayes classifier (R e1071). No statistical method was used to set the sample size in advance, and investigators knew the group allocation. The paper reports TCR Vbeta CDR3 sequencing of over 130 peripheral blood samples: some 41 ophthalmopathy, about 75 hyperthyroidism and around 17 progressor patients.

This sample comprised peripheral blood mononuclear cells (PBMCs), obtained at new diagnosis, from a patient treated with antithyroid drugs. This clonotype originated in a man under 40 with Graves disease. Donor details come from another sample of the same person, matched by shared clones. Here the chain combines TRBV11-2 and TRBJ2-3; tentative D gene TRBD2, with 5 bases matching. The CDR3 protein sequence reads: CASRFNAGSTDTQYF. The DNA sequence is as follows: TGTGCCAGCAGATTTAACGCGGGTAGCACAGATACGCAGTATTTT.